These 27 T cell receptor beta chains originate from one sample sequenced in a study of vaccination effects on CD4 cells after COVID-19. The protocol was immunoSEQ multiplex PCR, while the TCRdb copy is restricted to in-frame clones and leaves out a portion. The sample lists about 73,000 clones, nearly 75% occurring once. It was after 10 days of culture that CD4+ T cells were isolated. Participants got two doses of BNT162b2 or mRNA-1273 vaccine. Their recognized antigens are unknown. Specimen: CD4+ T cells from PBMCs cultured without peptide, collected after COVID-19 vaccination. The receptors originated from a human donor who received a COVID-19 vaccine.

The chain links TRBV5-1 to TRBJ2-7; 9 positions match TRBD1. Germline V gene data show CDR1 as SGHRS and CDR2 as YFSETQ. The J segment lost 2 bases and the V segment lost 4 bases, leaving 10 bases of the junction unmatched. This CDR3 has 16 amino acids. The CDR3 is CASSPGTGTGTYEQYV. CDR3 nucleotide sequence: TGCGCCAGCAGCCCAGGGACCGGGACAGGGACCTACGAGCAGTACGTC.

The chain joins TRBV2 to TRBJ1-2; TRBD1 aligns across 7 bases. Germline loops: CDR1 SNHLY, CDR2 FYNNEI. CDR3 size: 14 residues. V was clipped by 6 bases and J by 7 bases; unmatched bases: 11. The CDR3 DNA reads TGTGCCAGCAGGGAGACAGGGAATAACAGTGGCTACACCTTC. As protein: CASRETGNNSGYTF.

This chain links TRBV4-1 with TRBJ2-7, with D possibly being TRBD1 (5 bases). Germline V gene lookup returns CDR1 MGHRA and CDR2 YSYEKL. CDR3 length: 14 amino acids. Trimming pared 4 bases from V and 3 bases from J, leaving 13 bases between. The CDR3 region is CASSREDTNYEQYV. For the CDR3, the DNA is TGCGCCAGCAGCCGAGAGGACACTAACTACGAGCAGTACGTC.

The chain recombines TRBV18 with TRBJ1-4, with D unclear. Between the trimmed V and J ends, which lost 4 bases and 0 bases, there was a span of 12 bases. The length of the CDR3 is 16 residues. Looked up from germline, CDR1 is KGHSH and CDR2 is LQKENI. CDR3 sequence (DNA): TGTGCCAGCTCACGCCTATCGGGAGCAACTAATGAAAAACTGTTTTTT. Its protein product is CASSRLSGATNEKLFF.

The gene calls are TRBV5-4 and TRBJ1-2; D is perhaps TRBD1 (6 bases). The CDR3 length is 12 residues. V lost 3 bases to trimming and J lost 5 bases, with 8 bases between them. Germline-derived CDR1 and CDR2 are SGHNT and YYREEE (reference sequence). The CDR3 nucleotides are TGTGCCAGCAGCTCCAGGGGTTATGGCTACACCTTC. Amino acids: CASSSRGYGYTF.

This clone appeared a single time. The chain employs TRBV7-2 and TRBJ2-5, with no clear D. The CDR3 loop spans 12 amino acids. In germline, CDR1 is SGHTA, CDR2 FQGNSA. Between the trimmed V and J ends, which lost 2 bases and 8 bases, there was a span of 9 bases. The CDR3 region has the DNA TGTGCCAGCAGCTTAAACTACGGAACCCAGTACTTC. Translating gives CASSLNYGTQYF.

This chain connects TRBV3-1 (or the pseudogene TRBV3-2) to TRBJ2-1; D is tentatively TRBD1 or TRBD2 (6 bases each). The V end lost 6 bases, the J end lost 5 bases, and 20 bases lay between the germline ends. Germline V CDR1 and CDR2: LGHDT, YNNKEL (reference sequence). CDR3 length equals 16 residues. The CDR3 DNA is TGTGCCAGCAGGATAGGGGTGGGGGGCGCGAACAATGAGCAGTTCTTC. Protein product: CASRIGVGGANNEQFF.

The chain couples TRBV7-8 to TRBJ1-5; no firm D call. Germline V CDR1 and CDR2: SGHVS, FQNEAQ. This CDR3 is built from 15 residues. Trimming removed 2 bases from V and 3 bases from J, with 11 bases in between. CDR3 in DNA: TGTGCCAGCAGCTTACGCTTTAGCGACAATCAGCCCCAGCATTTT. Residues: CASSLRFSDNQPQHF. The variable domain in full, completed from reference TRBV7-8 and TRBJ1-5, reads GAGVSQSPRYKVAKRGQDVALRCDPISGHVSLFWYQQALGQGPEFLTYFQNEAQLDKSGLPSDRFFAERPEGSVSTLKIQRTQQEDSAVYLCASSLRFSDNQPQHFGDGTRLSIL.

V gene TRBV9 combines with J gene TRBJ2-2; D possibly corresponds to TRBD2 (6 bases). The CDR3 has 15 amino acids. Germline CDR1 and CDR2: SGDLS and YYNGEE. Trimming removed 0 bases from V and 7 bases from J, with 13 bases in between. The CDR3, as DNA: TGTGCCAGCAGCGTAGACCCCCGGGGGAGCGGGGAGCTGTTTTTT. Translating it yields CASSVDPRGSGELFF.

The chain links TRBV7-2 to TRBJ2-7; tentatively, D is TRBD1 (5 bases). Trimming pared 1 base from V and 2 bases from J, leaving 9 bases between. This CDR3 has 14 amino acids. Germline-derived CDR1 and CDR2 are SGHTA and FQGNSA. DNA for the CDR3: TGTGCCAGCAGCTTAGTAGCAGGGACCTACGAGCAGTACGTC. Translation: CASSLVAGTYEQYV.

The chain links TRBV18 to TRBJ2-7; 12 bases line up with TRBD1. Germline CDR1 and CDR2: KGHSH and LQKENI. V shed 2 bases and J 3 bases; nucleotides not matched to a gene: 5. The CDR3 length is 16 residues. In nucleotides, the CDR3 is TGTGCCAGCTCACCATCGGGACAGGGGGCACTCTACGAGCAGTACGTC. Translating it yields CASSPSGQGALYEQYV.

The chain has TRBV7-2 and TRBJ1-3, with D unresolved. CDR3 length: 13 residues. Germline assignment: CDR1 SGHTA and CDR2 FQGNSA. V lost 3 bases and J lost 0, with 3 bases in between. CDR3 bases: TGTGCCAGCAGCTTGAACTCTGGAAACACCATATATTTT. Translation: CASSLNSGNTIYF.

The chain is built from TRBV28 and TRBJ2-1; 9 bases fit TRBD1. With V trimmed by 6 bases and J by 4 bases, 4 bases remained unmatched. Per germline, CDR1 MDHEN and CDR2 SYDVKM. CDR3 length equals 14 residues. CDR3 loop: CASRTGGGYNEQFF. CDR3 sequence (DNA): TGTGCCAGCAGGACAGGGGGGGGATACAATGAGCAGTTCTTC.

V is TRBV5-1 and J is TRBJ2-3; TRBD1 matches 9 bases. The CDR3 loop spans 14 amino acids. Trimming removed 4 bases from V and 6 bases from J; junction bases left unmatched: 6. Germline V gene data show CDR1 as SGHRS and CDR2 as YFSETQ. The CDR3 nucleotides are TGCGCCAGCAGCAGACAGGGGGATGGGGATACGCAGTATTTT. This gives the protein CASSRQGDGDTQYF.

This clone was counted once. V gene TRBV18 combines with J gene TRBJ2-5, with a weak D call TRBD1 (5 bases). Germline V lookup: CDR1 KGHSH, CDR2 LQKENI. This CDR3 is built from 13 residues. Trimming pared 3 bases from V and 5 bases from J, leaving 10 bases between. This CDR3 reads CASSPVPGETQYF. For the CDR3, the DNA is TGTGCCAGCTCACCGGTACCAGGGGAGACCCAGTACTTC.

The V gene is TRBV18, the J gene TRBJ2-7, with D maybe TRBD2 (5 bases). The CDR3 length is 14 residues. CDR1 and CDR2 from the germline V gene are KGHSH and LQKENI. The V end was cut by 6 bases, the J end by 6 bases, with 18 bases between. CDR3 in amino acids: CASSLVSGSREQYV. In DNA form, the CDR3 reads TGTGCCAGCTCGCTTGTCTCGGGATCGCGCGAGCAGTACGTC.

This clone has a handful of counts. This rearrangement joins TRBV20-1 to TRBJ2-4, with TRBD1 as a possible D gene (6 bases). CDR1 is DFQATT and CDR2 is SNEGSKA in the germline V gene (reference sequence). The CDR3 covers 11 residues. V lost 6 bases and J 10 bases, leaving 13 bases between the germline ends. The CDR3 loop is CSAQDSRIQYF. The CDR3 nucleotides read TGCAGTGCCCAGGACAGCCGGATTCAGTACTTC.

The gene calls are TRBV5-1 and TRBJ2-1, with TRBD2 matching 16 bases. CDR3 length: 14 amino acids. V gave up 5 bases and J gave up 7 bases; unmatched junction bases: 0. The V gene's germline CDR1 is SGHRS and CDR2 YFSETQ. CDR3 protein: CASRGLAGGNEQFF. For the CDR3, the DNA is TGCGCCAGCAGGGGACTAGCGGGGGGGAATGAGCAGTTCTTC.

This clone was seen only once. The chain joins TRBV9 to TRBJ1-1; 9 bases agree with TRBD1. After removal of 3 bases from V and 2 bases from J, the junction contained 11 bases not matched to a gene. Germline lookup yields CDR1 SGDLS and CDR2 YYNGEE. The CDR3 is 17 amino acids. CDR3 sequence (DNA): TGTGCCAGCAGCGCTACCAACCCGGGACAGGGAAACACTGAAGCTTTCTTT. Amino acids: CASSATNPGQGNTEAFF. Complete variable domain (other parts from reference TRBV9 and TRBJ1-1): DSGVTQTPKHLITATGQRVTLRCSPRSGDLSVYWYQQSLDQGLQFLIQYYNGEERAKGNILERFSAQQFPDLHSELNLSSLELGDSALYFCASSATNPGQGNTEAFFGQGTRLTVV.

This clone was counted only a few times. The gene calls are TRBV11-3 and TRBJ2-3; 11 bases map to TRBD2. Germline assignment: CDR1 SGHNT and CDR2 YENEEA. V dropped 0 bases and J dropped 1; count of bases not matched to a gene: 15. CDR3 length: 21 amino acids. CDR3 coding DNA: TGTGCCAGCAGCTTAGAGGGACCGGGACTAGCGGTATCCCAGGGCACAGATACGCAGTATTTT. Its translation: CASSLEGPGLAVSQGTDTQYF.

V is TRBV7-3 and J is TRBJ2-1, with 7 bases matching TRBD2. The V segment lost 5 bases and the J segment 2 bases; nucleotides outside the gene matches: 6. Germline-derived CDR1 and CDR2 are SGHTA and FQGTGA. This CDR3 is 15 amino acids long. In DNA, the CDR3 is TGTGCCAGCAGCGCGGGGGTGTTACCCTACAATGAGCAGTTCTTC. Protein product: CASSAGVLPYNEQFF.

This CDR3 is CASSLDGGATAQYF. The DNA of the CDR3 is TGTGCCAGCAGCTTAGACGGGGGGGCCACGGCGCAGTATTTT. The J gene is TRBJ2-3, the V gene TRBV7-2, with 8 bases identical to TRBD2. This CDR3 has 14 amino acids. The V gene end was trimmed by 1 base and the J gene end by 10 bases; junction bases not matched to a gene: 7. CDR1 SGHTA and CDR2 FQGNSA come from the germline V gene.

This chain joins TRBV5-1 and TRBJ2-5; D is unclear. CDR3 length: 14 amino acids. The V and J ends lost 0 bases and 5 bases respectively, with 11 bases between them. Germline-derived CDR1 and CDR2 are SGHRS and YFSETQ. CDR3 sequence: CASSLVQSSETQYF. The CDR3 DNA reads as TGCGCCAGCAGCTTGGTACAGTCCTCCGAGACCCAGTACTTC.

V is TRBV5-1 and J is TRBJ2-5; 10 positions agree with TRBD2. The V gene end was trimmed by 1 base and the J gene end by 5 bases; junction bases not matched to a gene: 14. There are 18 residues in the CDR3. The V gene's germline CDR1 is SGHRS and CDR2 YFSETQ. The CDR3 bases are TGCGCCAGCAGCTTGAGGACTAGCGGAGGACGATCTTATGAGACCCAGTACTTC. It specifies CASSLRTSGGRSYETQYF.

CDR3 protein: CASSLRRVSETQYF. In DNA, the CDR3 is TGTGCCAGCAGCTTGAGGAGAGTCTCCGAGACCCAGTACTTC. The chain employs TRBV5-6 and TRBJ2-5; D is uncertain. Germline V lookup: CDR1 SGHDT, CDR2 YYEEEE. Trimming took 1 base from V and 5 from J, leaving 12 bases between them. The CDR3 loop spans 14 amino acids.

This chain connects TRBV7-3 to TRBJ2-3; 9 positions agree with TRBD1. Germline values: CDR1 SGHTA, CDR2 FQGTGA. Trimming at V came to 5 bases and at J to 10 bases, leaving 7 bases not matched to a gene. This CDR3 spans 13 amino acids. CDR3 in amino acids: CASSATGQGAQYF. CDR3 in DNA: TGTGCCAGCAGCGCCACGGGACAGGGTGCGCAGTATTTT.

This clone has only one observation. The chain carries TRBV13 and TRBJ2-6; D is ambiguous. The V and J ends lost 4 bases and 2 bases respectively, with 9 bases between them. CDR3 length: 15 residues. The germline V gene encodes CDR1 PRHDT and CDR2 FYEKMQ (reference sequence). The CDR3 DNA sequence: TGTGCCAGCAGCTCCGGGTGGGCTGGGGCCAACGTCCTGACTTTC. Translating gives CASSSGWAGANVLTF.